Described below is a single T cell receptor (beta chain) sequence and its context. V was clipped by 1 base and J by 4 bases, with 13 bases between them. This CDR3 has 15 amino acids. The germline CDR1 and CDR2 sequences are SGHAT and FQNNGV. The sample belongs to a study of Ad26.COV2.S vaccination and SARS-CoV-2 variants. Regarding treatment: about 20 received Ad26.COV2.S at low or high dose, single or two shots; about 5 received placebo; per-sample allocation not given. Samples came from day 63 after the first vaccine or placebo injection. Recruitment in Boston yielded a donor of adult age, 18-55 years. TCRdb keeps only in-frame clones here, not all; method: immunoSEQ multiplex PCR. The table includes under 400,000 clones, 80% to 90% detected once.

The J gene is TRBJ2-5, the V gene TRBV11-2, with D unresolved. The source of this sequence is a person aged 18-65 years who received the Ad26.COV2.S COVID-19 vaccine or a placebo. The sample consisted of peripheral blood, taken in a trial of Ad26.COV2.S vaccine versus placebo. In DNA, the CDR3 is TGTGCCAGCAGCTTAGCAACTGCTGACCGAGAGACCCAGTACTTC. It encodes CASSLATADRETQYF.